Each of the 13 T cell receptor beta chains below was sequenced from the same sample in a study of cytomegalovirus exposure and HLA in healthy donors. The primer mix had 60 Vbeta and 13 Jbeta primers. Only in-frame clones appear in the TCRdb table, and some are missing; sequencing was by immunoSEQ multiplex PCR. The sample has 90,000 to 110,000 clones, 73% seen once. The specimen sequenced was PBMCs. These receptors were taken from a middle-aged man in good health and CMV-seronegative.

The chain carries TRBV5-1 and TRBJ2-4, with 8 bases matching TRBD1. Germline V gives CDR1 SGHRS, CDR2 YFSETQ. This CDR3 has 14 amino acids. V dropped 4 bases and J dropped 7; count of bases not matched to a gene: 7. DNA of the CDR3: TGCGCCAGCAGCAAGGGACAGGAGGGCAACATTCAGTACTTC. Protein sequence: CASSKGQEGNIQYF.

The chain has TRBV4-3 and TRBJ1-1; D unclear. V was clipped by 5 bases and J by 8 bases, with 27 bases between them. This CDR3 has 17 residues. Germline loops: CDR1 LGHNA, CDR2 YSLEER. DNA of the CDR3: TGCGCCAGCAGCAGTCTCTATTCATTGGATGACATGGGCGAAGCTTTCTTT. As protein: CASSSLYSLDDMGEAFF.

This clone was observed a handful of times. The V call is TRBV4-1, the J call TRBJ1-1; 8 positions match TRBD1. Trimming at V came to 4 bases and at J to 4 bases, leaving 2 bases not matched to a gene. Germline V gene lookup returns CDR1 MGHRA and CDR2 YSYEKL. This CDR3 region has 13 residues. CDR3 amino acids: CASSRQGSTEAFF. The CDR3 nucleotides are TGCGCCAGCAGCCGACAGGGGTCCACTGAAGCTTTCTTT.

This clone occurred a few times. V is TRBV19 and J is TRBJ2-3; D unresolved. This CDR3 has 16 amino acids. V was clipped by 3 bases and J by 2 bases, with 15 bases between them. The germline V gene encodes CDR1 LNHDA and CDR2 SQIVND (reference sequence). For the CDR3, the DNA is TGTGCCAGTAGTATTAGTGGGTCAGGATACACAGATACGCAGTATTTT. Protein sequence: CASSISGSGYTDTQYF.

The chain combines TRBV4-3 with TRBJ2-7; tentatively, D is TRBD2 (7 bases). V lost 4 bases and J lost 3, with 28 bases in between. This CDR3 is 19 amino acids long. Germline V gene lookup returns CDR1 LGHNA and CDR2 YSLEER. CDR3 residues: CASSRRLDTGGGPNYEQYF. DNA of the CDR3: TGCGCCAGCAGCCGCAGATTGGATACTGGCGGGGGCCCTAACTACGAGCAGTACTTC.

The chain recombines TRBV4-2 with TRBJ1-2; D is unclear. V dropped 0 bases and J dropped 1 base, with 12 bases sitting between them. The CDR3 contains 16 residues. In germline, CDR1 is LGHNA, CDR2 YNFKEQ. The CDR3 protein is CASSQDSNSFNYGYTF. For the CDR3, the DNA is TGTGCCAGCAGCCAAGATTCGAACAGTTTTAACTATGGCTACACCTTC.

This clone was counted only a few times. The chain recombines TRBV11-2 with TRBJ1-1, with unresolved D. From germline, CDR1 is SGHAT and CDR2 FQNNGV. This CDR3 is 13 amino acids long. The V end was cut by 3 bases, the J end by 2 bases, with 7 bases between. The CDR3 loop reads CASSFRTNTEAFF. The CDR3 nucleotides read TGTGCCAGCAGCTTTAGAACCAACACTGAAGCTTTCTTT. The complete variable domain, with remaining parts taken from reference TRBV11-2 and TRBJ1-1, reads EAGVAQSPRYKIIEKRQSVAFWCNPISGHATLYWYQQILGQGPKLLIQFQNNGVVDDSQLPKDRFSAERLKGVDSTLKIQPAKLEDSAVYLCASSFRTNTEAFFGQGTRLTVV.

V is TRBV30 and J is TRBJ2-2; the match to TRBD2 covers 9 bases. CDR1 is GTSNPN and CDR2 is SVGIG in the germline V gene (reference sequence). The length of the CDR3 is 17 residues. Trimming took 3 bases from V and 2 from J; bases not matched to a gene: 10. The CDR3 region has the DNA TGTGCCTGGAGCCCATCTTCTAGCGGGGATAACACCGGGGAGCTGTTTTTT. Translation: CAWSPSSSGDNTGELFF.

This clone was counted a few times. The chain links TRBV5-1 to TRBJ1-1; 7 positions agree with TRBD1. Germline values: CDR1 SGHRS, CDR2 YFSETQ. The CDR3 has 15 residues. After removal of 8 bases from V and 1 base from J, the junction contained 11 bases not matched to a gene. CDR3 residues: CASTLLQGRNTEAFF. The CDR3 nucleotides read TGCGCCAGTACTCTTCTACAGGGGAGGAACACTGAAGCTTTCTTT.

The chain employs TRBV2 and TRBJ2-5, with 9 positions matching TRBD2. Per germline, CDR1 SNHLY and CDR2 FYNNEI. V shed 5 bases, J shed 2 bases, and the junction held 6 bases outside the gene matches. The CDR3 totals 15 residues. The CDR3 here is CASSNRLAAQETQYF. CDR3 DNA sequence: TGTGCCAGCAGTAACCGACTAGCGGCTCAAGAGACCCAGTACTTC.

This chain connects TRBV25-1 to TRBJ2-5; D is perhaps TRBD1 (5 bases). The CDR3 runs to 13 residues. The V and J ends lost 5 bases and 2 bases respectively, with 9 bases between them. Germline CDR1 MGHDK, CDR2 SYGVNS. CDR3: CASSTTGQETQYF. CDR3 bases: TGTGCCAGCAGTACTACAGGTCAAGAGACCCAGTACTTC.

The chain links TRBV10-3 to TRBJ1-1; a weak D match, TRBD1 (6 bases). V was clipped by 4 bases and J by 0 bases, with 18 bases between them. From germline, CDR1 is ENHRY and CDR2 SYGVKD. The CDR3 covers 17 residues. This CDR3 is CAISVGQGSGMNTEAFF. CDR3 bases: TGTGCCATCAGTGTTGGGCAGGGGTCTGGTATGAACACTGAAGCTTTCTTT.

This chain uses TRBV5-8 with TRBJ2-7; D not certain. Trimming stripped 4 bases from V and 0 bases from J, with 2 bases between. CDR3 length equals 11 residues. The germline V gene has CDR1 SGHTS and CDR2 YDEGEE. The CDR3 spells CASSHSYEQYF. Here the CDR3 DNA reads TGTGCCAGCAGCCACTCCTACGAGCAGTACTTC.